A selection of T cell receptor beta chains follows, all from one sample in a study of T cells in Graves' hyperthyroidism and ophthalmopathy. TCRdb analysed the multiplex PCR reads with MiXCR anew, one entry per CDR3 protein. The table records 560,000 or so distinct CDR3 sequences, around 45% of them present only once. The sequenced sample consisted of peripheral blood or thyroid tissue (not recorded which). Every receptor here comes from a woman between 18 and 29 years old with Graves' hyperthyroidism. Each CDR3 is given with its conserved first and last residue. Fields, in order: D gene, V gene, J gene, clone size, CDR3 DNA, CDR3 protein. The D gene is left open where the match is weak. Clone size is given for some rows only: seen once, a few or many times, or a class if the clone is expanded.

TRBD2	TRBV10-3	TRBJ2-7	many	TGTGCCATCAGCCCCGGACTAGCGGTCTCCTACGAGCAGTACTTC	CAISPGLAVSYEQYF
TRBD1	TRBV10-3	TRBJ2-7	-	TGTGCCATCAGTCCCTTCGACAGGGGACACTACGAGCAGTACTTC	CAISPFDRGHYEQYF
-	TRBV2	TRBJ1-5	few	TGTGCCAGCAGTGACGGCTCCGGCGGCCATCAGCCCCAGCATTTT	CASSDGSGGHQPQHF
-	TRBV11-2	TRBJ2-5	-	TGTGCCAGCAGCTTGACCCTTGGACTGGGAGAGACCCAGTACTTC	CASSLTLGLGETQYF
-	TRBV9	TRBJ2-5	few	TGTGCCAGCAGTGAACAGGGTCCAAAGACCCAGTACTTC	CASSEQGPKTQYF
TRBD2	TRBV29-1	TRBJ2-3	-	TGCAGCGTTGAAGTTCGTTGGGGTAGCGGGAGCACAGATACGCAGTATTTT	CSVEVRWGSGSTDTQYF
-	TRBV2	TRBJ1-1	once	TGTGCCAGCCCTGGGGTGGGGAAAAACACTGAAGCTTTCTTT	CASPGVGKNTEAFF
TRBD2	TRBV10-2	TRBJ2-7	-	TGTGCCAGCAGCCGTCAAGCGGGACCCTACGAGCAGTACTTC	CASSRQAGPYEQYF
-	TRBV15	TRBJ2-6	-	TGTGCCACCAGCAGAGGCCAAGGGACCAACGTTCTGACTTTC	CATSRGQGTNVLTF
-	TRBV7-3	TRBJ1-1	once	TGTGCCAGCAGCTTGGATGGGGGCATGAACACTGAAGCTTTCTTT	CASSLDGGMNTEAFF
TRBD1	TRBV29-1	TRBJ1-5	-	TGCAGCGCTAGACAGGGGGGATATCAGCCCCAGCATTTT	CSARQGGYQPQHF
-	TRBV24-1	TRBJ2-7	many	TGTGCCACCAGTGATTCGCGGGCATTGTACGAGCAGTACTTC	CATSDSRALYEQYF
-	TRBV24-1	TRBJ1-2	many	TGTGCCACCAGTGATCCCAACTATGGCTACACCTTC	CATSDPNYGYTF
-	TRBV7-6	TRBJ2-5	few	TGTGCCAGCAGGCCGGGACAGTACTTC	CASRPGQYF
-	TRBV20-1	TRBJ2-4	-	TGCAGTGCTAGTGCCAAAAACATTCAGTACTTC	CSASAKNIQYF
-	TRBV24-1	TRBJ2-5	-	TGTGCCACCAGTGATGGCAGGGCCCAGTACTTC	CATSDGRAQYF
-	TRBV29-1	TRBJ1-1	-	TGCAGCGTTGAAGATGGGGGCCAGAACACTGAAGCTTTCTTT	CSVEDGGQNTEAFF
TRBD1	TRBV29-1	TRBJ1-5	-	TGCAGCTTAACGGGACAGGGGGGCGATCAGCCCCAGCATTTT	CSLTGQGGDQPQHF
-	TRBV29-1	TRBJ1-1	-	TGCAGCGTTTGGAGTGGGTCCTCGACCACTGAAGCTTTCTTT	CSVWSGSSTTEAFF
-	TRBV7-9	TRBJ2-7	many	TGTGCCAGCAGCTTAGCCCTTAGCCCCTACGAGCAGTACTTC	CASSLALSPYEQYF
-	TRBV2	TRBJ1-4	-	TGTGCCAGCAGTAGTACAGGGCGAGAAAAACTGTTTTTT	CASSSTGREKLFF
-	TRBV4-3	TRBJ2-7	-	TGCGCCAGCAGCCAAGACCCCATGGCTTACGAGCAGTACTTC	CASSQDPMAYEQYF
TRBD2	TRBV29-1	TRBJ2-7	once	TGCAGCGTGCCCGGGACTAGCGGGACCTACGAGCAGTACTTC	CSVPGTSGTYEQYF
-	TRBV7-9	TRBJ1-3	many	TGTGCCAGCAGCGGATCCTTTGGAAACACCATATATTTT	CASSGSFGNTIYF
TRBD2	TRBV15	TRBJ2-7	-	TGTGCCACCAGCAGCCAACTCGGACTAGCGGGAGGGCCTAGTTCCTACGAGCAGTACTTC	CATSSQLGLAGGPSSYEQYF
-	TRBV25-1	TRBJ1-1	-	TGTGCCAGCAGCTTACGAAAGGCCGTGAACACTGAAGCTTTCTTT	CASSLRKAVNTEAFF
-	TRBV2	TRBJ2-2	many	TGTGCCATCAAGCCCTCTAGCCAGTACACCGGGGAGCTGTTTTTT	CAIKPSSQYTGELFF
-	TRBV29-1	TRBJ1-1	many	TGCAGCGTTGAAGATTGGCCCCGGGCCACTGAAGCTTTCTTT	CSVEDWPRATEAFF
-	TRBV19	TRBJ2-5	-	TGTGCCAGTAGTATTACTTCACAAGAGACCCAGTACTTC	CASSITSQETQYF
-	TRBV29-1	TRBJ2-7	-	TGCAGCGTTCGAACAGGGAGTTACAAGCAGTACTTC	CSVRTGSYKQYF
-	TRBV2	TRBJ1-3	-	TGTGCCGGCAGTTCGGACACGTTCTCTGGAAACACCATATATTTT	CAGSSDTFSGNTIYF
TRBD1	TRBV2	TRBJ2-6	few	TGTGCCAGCAGCGAAAGGACAGGGGACTCTGGGGCCAACGTCCTGACTTTC	CASSERTGDSGANVLTF
TRBD2	TRBV7-3	TRBJ2-7	-	TGTGCCAGCAGCGCCCGTGCGGGAGGGTCCTACGAGCAGTACTTC	CASSARAGGSYEQYF
-	TRBV2	TRBJ1-6	many	TGTGCCAGCGTCGGTGTGGGGTCACCCCTCCACTTT	CASVGVGSPLHF
-	TRBV7-9	TRBJ1-1	-	TGTGCCAGCAGCTTACTTGAGGGGAACACTGAAGCTTTCTTT	CASSLLEGNTEAFF
-	TRBV7-8	TRBJ2-5	once	TGTGCCAGCTGGTCCTATTCGACCCAAGAGACCCAGTACTTC	CASWSYSTQETQYF
-	TRBV7-9	TRBJ2-7	-	TGTGCCAGCAGCTTTGGTAGGGGAATCAAAGGCTACGAGCAGTACTTC	CASSFGRGIKGYEQYF
TRBD2	TRBV7-9	TRBJ2-1	-	TGTGCCAGCAGCGCCCCGGGACTAGCGGGAGCGGGTGAGCAGTTCTTC	CASSAPGLAGAGEQFF
-	TRBV2	TRBJ2-7	many	TGTGCCAGCTCGGCGGCAGGCTACGAGCAGTACTTC	CASSAAGYEQYF
-	TRBV20-1	TRBJ1-5	few	TGCAGTGCTAGAGATCGGGGGGCGCACATAAGCAATCAGCCCCAGCATTTT	CSARDRGAHISNQPQHF
-	TRBV10-3	TRBJ1-2	-	TGTGCCATCAGTGAGTCGATTGGGGGTGGCTACACCTTC	CAISESIGGGYTF
-	TRBV20-1	TRBJ2-2	-	TGCAGTGCTAGACCTGGGACGGGGAACACCGGGGAGCTGTTTTTT	CSARPGTGNTGELFF
-	TRBV19	TRBJ2-7	-	TGTGCCAGTAGCGCCTCGACAGGTATGGGCTACGAGCAGTACTTC	CASSASTGMGYEQYF
-	TRBV7-2	TRBJ1-2	-	TGTGCCAGCAGCTTGGGTGGGGCGCATGGCTACACCTTC	CASSLGGAHGYTF
-	TRBV12-3/TRBV12-4	TRBJ1-1	few	TGTGCCAGCAGGGGCAGGACCGGCATGAACACTGAAGCTTTCTTT	CASRGRTGMNTEAFF